The T cell receptor beta chain under discussion was sequenced for a study of blood T cell repertoires in COVID-19. Across the study: The study drew acute and convalescent COVID-19 samples from the United States, Italy and Spain.

Authors' processing steps: Quantification of nucleated cells was approximated via reference gene primer amplification. Clones were sequenced by immunoSEQ multiplex PCR, and TCRdb holds only the in-frame ones, with some missing. The D gene and trimming were derived from the DNA, and the V and J assignments and clone size from that table. The sample has around 230,000 clones; around 92% are singletons. The junction had 5 bases not matched to a gene; V was cut back by 4 bases and J by 6 bases. CDR3 length equals 14 residues. CDR1 is SGHRS, CDR2 YFSETQ, per germline. What was sequenced was PBMCs or T cells enriched from blood (not recorded which). The genes are TRBV5-1 and TRBJ2-7; 12 positions match TRBD1. The clonotype was recovered from a woman in her twenties or thirties with acute COVID-19. CDR3 coding DNA: TGCGCCAGCAGCCGGGACAGGGGGCAGTCCGAGCAGTACTTC. It encodes CASSRDRGQSEQYF. Filled out from reference TRBV5-1 and TRBJ2-7, the complete variable domain reads KAGVTQTPRYLIKTRGQQVTLSCSPISGHRSVSWYQQTPGQGLQFLFEYFSETQRNKGNFPGRFSGRQFSNSRSEMNVSTLELGDSALYLCASSRDRGQSEQYFGPGTRLTVT.